This TCR beta chain was recorded in a study of B cell selection in AIRE deficiency. Regulatory T cells were sorted as CD4+CD25hiCD127low/negative. V was cut by 5 bases and J by 2 bases, with 12 bases left in between. CDR1 is MDHEN and CDR2 is SYDVKM in the germline V gene. The CDR3 is 14 residues long. Original methodology: Roughly 59,000 patient and some 97,000 healthy donor TCRbeta sequences came from Tregs. Data came from immunoSEQ multiplex PCR; TCRdb stores just in-frame clones and leaves some out. V and J calls and clone size come straight from that table; D and trimming were deduced from the DNA. The table has about 22,000 clones, about nine tenths seen once.

The sequence was obtained from a human donor in good health. The rearrangement joins TRBV28 to TRBJ1-2; D unresolved. Sequencing input: CD4+CD25+ Tregs sorted from PBMCs. CDR3 region: CASSPPWTNYGYTF. The CDR3 coding sequence is TGTGCCAGCAGTCCCCCGTGGACCAACTATGGCTACACCTTC.